This T cell receptor beta chain was retrieved from a study of blood T cell repertoires in COVID-19. Study information: The cDNA or gDNA used as material had been derived from T cells, B-cell-depleted T cells, or PBMCs.

Original handling: Nucleated cell counts were estimated from reference gene primer amplification. Sequencing used immunoSEQ multiplex PCR; TCRdb keeps in-frame clones, though not all of them. The DNA gave D and trimming, while V, J and clone size come from that table. The data hold roughly 450,000 clones, with 90% observed a single time. Cohort assignment relied on participant-reported clinical history. Recovered status in Cohort 3 required two negative PCRs, clearance, or symptom resolution. The sample was PBMCs or T cells enriched from blood (not recorded which). This TCR was sampled from a man aged 18 to 35 who had recovered from COVID-19.

The CDR3 sequence: CASSTPSGRSSEQFF. The CDR3 DNA sequence: TGTGCCAGCAGCACTCCTAGCGGGAGGTCCAGTGAGCAGTTCTTC. This chain links TRBV28 with TRBJ2-1; the match to TRBD2 covers 11 bases. CDR3 length equals 15 residues. After removal of 6 bases from V and 9 bases from J, the junction contained 10 bases not matched to a gene. Germline CDR1 reads MDHEN; CDR2 reads SYDVKM.